This T cell receptor (beta chain) was retrieved from a study of T cells in Graves' hyperthyroidism and ophthalmopathy. Points from the study as a whole: Blood also held most thyroid clonotypes expanded beyond 0.001. Ophthalmopathy was model-predicted a median approximately six months pre-onset.

The CDR3 regions of TCR beta were amplified from RNA transcripts. The HTBI primer set served for first-round RT-PCR of the TCR CDR3. MiXCR was run by TCRdb on the multiplex PCR reads, yielding one entry per CDR3 protein. The sample consists of hundreds of thousands of distinct CDR3 sequences, around 21% of them appearing once. CDR3 length: 14 residues. Germline V gives CDR1 WNHNN, CDR2 SYGVQD (reference sequence). The ends were cut back, 1 base at V and 6 bases at J, with 9 bases in the middle. A remark on this clonotype: Its antigen is as yet unknown.

The authors obtained PBMCs from over 8.5 ml of fresh peripheral blood. The chain has TRBV10-1 and TRBJ2-2; no definite D call. The receptor comes from a man aged 25-45 years with Graves' ophthalmopathy. The sequenced sample consisted of blood. This CDR3 reads CASSEYPGSGELFF. For the CDR3, the DNA is TGCGCCAGCAGTGAGTACCCCGGTTCCGGGGAGCTGTTTTTT.